The rows below give T cell receptor beta chains drawn from one sample of a study of T cell repertoires in cytomegalovirus infection. Using its own MiXCR run on the reads, TCRdb lists one record per CDR3 protein. The data contain about 830,000 distinct CDR3 sequences, approximately 29% of them singletons. No antigen has been assigned to these receptors. The sample here was cultured CD8+ T cells from PBMCs, taken from culture after CMV antigen stimulation. These receptors were taken from a human donor in good health (CMV status not recorded). Some clones in this sample may be carry-over from other donors' samples. Both conserved end residues are part of each CDR3. D genes are given only for firm matches. Not every row has a clone size; where given, it reads once, few, many or a size class.

>-|TRBJ2-2|-|TRBV12-3/TRBV12-4
TGTGCCAGCACCGGCTGGGGGGAGCTGTTTTTT
CASTGWGELFF
>-|TRBJ1-2|-|TRBV20-1
TGCAGTGCTAGTCAAGCTGGGACAAACTATGGCTACACCTTC
CSASQAGTNYGYTF
>TRBD1|TRBJ1-2|-|TRBV7-9
TGTGCCAGCAGCACGGGACAGACGAACTATGGCTACACCTTC
CASSTGQTNYGYTF
>-|TRBJ2-3|-|TRBV5-4
TGTGCCAGCAGTTACGACCCCAAAAGAAGAACTAGCACAGATACGCAGTATTTT
CASSYDPKRRTSTDTQYF
>TRBD2|TRBJ2-5|few|TRBV7-6
TGTGCCAGCAGCCCACCCGGGACTAGCATTGAGACCCAGTACTTC
CASSPPGTSIETQYF
>-|TRBJ1-2|many|TRBV7-2
TGTGCCAGCAACGACCCCCGAGCGTTCGGCTACACCTTC
CASNDPRAFGYTF
>-|TRBJ2-3|once|TRBV2
TGTGCCAGCAGTGAATATATAGGACTGAACACAGATACGCAGTATTTT
CASSEYIGLNTDTQYF
>-|TRBJ1-1|-|TRBV19
TGTGCCAGTAGTATGCGGGTTACTGAAGCTTTCTTT
CASSMRVTEAFF
>-|TRBJ2-1|-|TRBV4-3
TGCGCCAGCAGCCCTGGAAGTATCAGCTCCTACAATGAGCAGTTCTTC
CASSPGSISSYNEQFF
>-|TRBJ2-7|-|TRBV12-3/TRBV12-4
TGTGCCAGCAGCACCGGGGCCCACGAGCAGTACTTC
CASSTGAHEQYF
>TRBD2|TRBJ2-2|many|TRBV12-3/TRBV12-4
TGTGCCAGCAGCCTTAGCGGGTTTGGCACCGGGGAGCTGTTTTTT
CASSLSGFGTGELFF
>-|TRBJ2-2|-|TRBV3-1
TGTGCCAGCAGCCAAAAGCAGGTCAGCGTTTACACCGGGGAGCTGTTTTTT
CASSQKQVSVYTGELFF
>-|TRBJ1-2|few|TRBV6-1
TGTGCCAGCCTAGACGGCTATGGCTACACCTTC
CASLDGYGYTF
>-|TRBJ2-3|-|TRBV7-3
TGTGCCAGCAGCTCCGGGACTTCCCGAGCAGATACGCAGTATTTT
CASSSGTSRADTQYF
>TRBD2|TRBJ2-3|-|TRBV2
TGTGCCAGGGGGACTAGCGGGGGGGCCGGACCAGATACGCAGTATTTT
CARGTSGGAGPDTQYF
>-|TRBJ2-7|few|TRBV2
TGTGCCAGCAGTGAGGAGGGGTTGGCGAACTACGAGCAGTACTTC
CASSEEGLANYEQYF
>TRBD2|TRBJ2-3|-|TRBV20-1
TGCAGTGCTAGTGTACTAGCGGGACCCTTAGGGTTCACAGATACGCAGTATTTT
CSASVLAGPLGFTDTQYF